Presented here are 4 T cell receptor beta chains from one specimen sequenced in a study of preoperative IRX-2 immunotherapy in early breast cancer. TCRdb keeps only in-frame clones here, not all; method: immunoSEQ multiplex PCR. The table has about 26,000 clones, 80% to 90% seen once. This sample's treatment: preoperative locoregional IRX-2 cytokine immunotherapy. Sequencing was performed on lymph node tissue, taken after IRX-2 immunotherapy. The receptors shown here come from a human donor with breast cancer.

J is TRBJ1-2 and V is TRBV18; 8 bases align to TRBD1. The CDR3 is made up of 19 amino acids. The V gene's germline CDR1 is KGHSH and CDR2 LQKENI. V was clipped by 2 bases and J by 4 bases; unmatched bases: 18. The CDR3 loop reads CASSPTPATGGGVVYGYTF. The CDR3 nucleotides are TGTGCCAGCTCACCAACTCCGGCCACAGGGGGTGGAGTGGTCTATGGCTACACCTTC. Full variable domain (rest looked up from reference TRBV18 and TRBJ1-2): NAGVMQNPRHLVRRRGQEARLRCSPMKGHSHVYWYRQLPEEGLKFMVYLQKENIIDESGMPKERFSAEFPKEGPSILRIQQVVRGDSAAYFCASSPTPATGGGVVYGYTFGSGTRLTVV.

The chain carries TRBV18 and TRBJ2-5, with TRBD2 identical over 7 bases. Per germline, CDR1 KGHSH and CDR2 LQKENI. This CDR3 has 17 residues. V lost 1 base and J lost 7; bases outside the gene matches: 15. CDR3 nucleotides: TGTGCCAGCTCACCACGGCTGGCTAGCGGCCCCGAGGTGACCCAGTACTTC. This codes for CASSPRLASGPEVTQYF.

The chain recombines TRBV23-1 with TRBJ2-1, with 8 bases matching TRBD1. TRBV23-1 is classed as an ORF, of uncertain function. The length of the CDR3 is 14 residues. Trimming at V came to 6 bases and at J to 7 bases, leaving 8 bases not matched to a gene. As DNA, the CDR3 is TGCGCCAGCAGCAGCCGGACAGGGCTGAATGAGCAGTTCTTC. Protein: CASSSRTGLNEQFF.

V usage is TRBV18 and J usage is TRBJ1-3; no firm D call. Between the trimmed V and J ends, which lost 3 bases and 0 bases, there was a span of 15 bases. Germline-derived CDR1 and CDR2 are KGHSH and LQKENI. The CDR3 has 17 amino acids. This CDR3 reads CASSPLQPGSSGNTIYF. The CDR3 nucleotides are TGTGCCAGCTCACCCCTACAACCGGGGAGCTCTGGAAACACCATATATTTT.